This T cell receptor (beta chain) is from a study of shared clonotypes between healthy human individuals. The wider study: CD8 memory received one plate per donor, CD8 naive two, CD4 memory three and CD4 naive three.

Whole-study findings and limits: Non-shared clonotypes showed lower generation probabilities than clonotypes common to all four donors. Between a handful of donors, naive CD4 clonotypes were shared at a level of about 5%.

J gave up 2 bases and V 5 bases, and 4 bases lay outside the gene matches. The length of the CDR3 is 15 residues. Per germline, CDR1 SEHNR and CDR2 FQNEAQ (reference sequence). The investigators split CD4+ cells into a CD45RA+ naive subset and a CD45RA-negative memory subset. This clone was recorded once. Its antigen is unidentified. Other DNA sequences in this sample translate to the same CDR3. Data came from immunoSEQ multiplex PCR; TCRdb stores just in-frame clones and leaves some out. The sample yields approximately 2.5 million clones, 80% to 95% seen once. The clonotype was recovered from a man between 18 and 29 years old in good health. Some clones in this sample may be carry-over from other donors' samples. The material sequenced was naive CD4+ T cells from PBMCs. The subset was: CD45RA+ positively selected. This chain links TRBV7-9 with TRBJ2-3; 10 bases line up with TRBD1. The CDR3 sequence: CASSLGTGVTDTQYF. The CDR3 DNA is TGTGCCAGCAGCCTCGGGACAGGGGTCACAGATACGCAGTATTTT.